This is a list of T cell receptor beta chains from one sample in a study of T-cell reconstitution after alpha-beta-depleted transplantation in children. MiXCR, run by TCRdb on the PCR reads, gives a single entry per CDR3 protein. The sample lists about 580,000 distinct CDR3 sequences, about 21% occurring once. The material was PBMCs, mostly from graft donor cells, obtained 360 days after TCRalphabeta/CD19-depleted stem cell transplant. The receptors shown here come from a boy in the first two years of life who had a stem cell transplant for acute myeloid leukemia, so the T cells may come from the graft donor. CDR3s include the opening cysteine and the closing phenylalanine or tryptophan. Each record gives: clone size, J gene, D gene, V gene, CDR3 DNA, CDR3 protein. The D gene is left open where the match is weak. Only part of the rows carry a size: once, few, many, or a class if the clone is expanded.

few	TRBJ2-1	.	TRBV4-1	TGCGCCAGCAGCCAAATCGACAGGAAGGGGGAGCAGTTCTTC	CASSQIDRKGEQFF
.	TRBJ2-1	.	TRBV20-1	TGCAGTGCTAGAGATCCCGGGCCCATGGAGAATGAGCAGTTCTTC	CSARDPGPMENEQFF
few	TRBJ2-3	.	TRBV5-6	TGTGCCAGCAGCTTGGGCCCCTCACGCACAGATACGCAGTATTTT	CASSLGPSRTDTQYF
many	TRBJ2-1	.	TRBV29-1	TGCAGCTCCTCCGGGACACGGGGGAGTGAGCAGTTCTTC	CSSSGTRGSEQFF
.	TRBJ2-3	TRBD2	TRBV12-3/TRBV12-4	TGTGCCAGCAGTTTTGGCGGGGGATACACAGATACGCAGTATTTT	CASSFGGGYTDTQYF
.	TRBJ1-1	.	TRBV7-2	TGTGCCAGCAGCTTAGACATTCTCACTGAAGCTTTCTTT	CASSLDILTEAFF
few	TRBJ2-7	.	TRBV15	TGTGCCACCAGCAGGGAGCGGGCCTCCTACGAGCAGTACTTC	CATSRERASYEQYF
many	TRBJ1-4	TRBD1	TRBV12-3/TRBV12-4	TGTGCCAGCAGTTCCCTCGGGGGAGGACAGGGGGAAGAAAAACTGTTTTTT	CASSSLGGGQGEEKLFF
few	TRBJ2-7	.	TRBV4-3	TGCGCCAGCAGCCAAGAACTGGGGGTGCGCGAGCAGTACTTC	CASSQELGVREQYF
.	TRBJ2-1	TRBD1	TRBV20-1	TGCAGTGCTAGAGATCGTCGGAGGACAGGGGGCGCTTATGAGCAGTTCTTC	CSARDRRRTGGAYEQFF
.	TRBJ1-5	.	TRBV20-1	TGCAGTGCTAGATCAGGACACTGGGATCAGCCCCAGCATTTT	CSARSGHWDQPQHF
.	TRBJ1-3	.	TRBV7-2	TGTGCCAGCAGCTTAGGCAGGAACTCTGGAAACACCATATATTTT	CASSLGRNSGNTIYF
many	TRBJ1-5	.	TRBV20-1	TGCAGTGCCTCTATAACAGGACGCAATCAGCCCCAGCATTTT	CSASITGRNQPQHF
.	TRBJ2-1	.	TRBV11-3	TGTGCCAGCAGCTCGACCCGACCCAAGGGACTGATGGCGAATGAGCAGTTCTTC	CASSSTRPKGLMANEQFF
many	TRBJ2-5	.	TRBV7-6	TGTGCCAGCAGCTTAGTGCCCCAAGAGACCCAGTACTTC	CASSLVPQETQYF
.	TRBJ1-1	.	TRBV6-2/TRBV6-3	TGTGCCAGCAGTTACCAAATACAGGGTTCGAACACTGAAGCTTTCTTT	CASSYQIQGSNTEAFF
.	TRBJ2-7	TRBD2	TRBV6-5	TGTGCCAGCAGTTACACTAGCGGGGGGGTTTCCTACGAGCAGTACTTC	CASSYTSGGVSYEQYF
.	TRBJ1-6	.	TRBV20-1	TGCAGTGCTAGACCTTTTGGACAGAGCTATAATTCACCCCTCCACTTT	CSARPFGQSYNSPLHF
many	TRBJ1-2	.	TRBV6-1	TGTGCCAGCAGTGTCCCTTCCCAAACGGGCACCTTC	CASSVPSQTGTF
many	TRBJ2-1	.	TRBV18	TGTGCCAGCTCCCTGGGGGACCACGACAATGAGCAGTTCTTC	CASSLGDHDNEQFF
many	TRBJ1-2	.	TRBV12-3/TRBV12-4	TGTGCCAGCAGTTTAAGTTCGGGGCTATCGGGCTACACCTTC	CASSLSSGLSGYTF
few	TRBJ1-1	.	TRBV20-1	TGCAGTGCTAGAATCCGGGGTGAGGGCACTGAAGCTTTCTTT	CSARIRGEGTEAFF
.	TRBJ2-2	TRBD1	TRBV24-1	TGTGCCACCAGTGATTCGGGGACGGGCAGGGGGCCCGACACCGGGGAGCTGTTTTTT	CATSDSGTGRGPDTGELFF
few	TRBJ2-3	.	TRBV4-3	TGCGCCAGCAGCCACCTACAGCGAGACCAAGCAGATACGCAGTATTTT	CASSHLQRDQADTQYF
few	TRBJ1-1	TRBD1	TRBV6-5	TGTGCCAGCGGACAGGGTGGGAAAGCTTTCTTT	CASGQGGKAFF
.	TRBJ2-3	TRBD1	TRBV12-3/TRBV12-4	TGTGCCAGCAGTGGTGGACAGGGGGCGCATCCTAGCACGTATACGCAGTATTTT	CASSGGQGAHPSTYTQYF
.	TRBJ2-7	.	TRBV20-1	TGCAGTGCTATTCTGGCAGGGGCCCACGAGCAGTACTTC	CSAILAGAHEQYF
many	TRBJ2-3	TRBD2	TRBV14	TGTGCCAGCAGCCAGGAAAGACTAGCGGGACAGTATTTT	CASSQERLAGQYF
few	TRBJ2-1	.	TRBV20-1	TGCAGTGGCGGGGAGTACAATGAGCAGTTCTTC	CSGGEYNEQFF
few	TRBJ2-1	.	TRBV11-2	TGTGCCAGCAGCTCGCCTTCTCGGGCAGGGTACAATGAGCAGTTCTTC	CASSSPSRAGYNEQFF
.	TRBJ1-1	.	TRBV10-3	TGTGCCATCAGTGGGGGGAGGGCTACAGGGAACACTGAAGCTTTCTTT	CAISGGRATGNTEAFF
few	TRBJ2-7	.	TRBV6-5	TGTGCCAGCAGCCCCACCGTTTGGGAGCAGTACTTC	CASSPTVWEQYF
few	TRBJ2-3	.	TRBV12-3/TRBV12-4	TGTGCCAGCAGTTTAGGACGGGGCCGCCCCCCGGATACGCAGTATTTT	CASSLGRGRPPDTQYF
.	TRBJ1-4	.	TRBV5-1	TGCGCCAGCAGCTTGGAACAGACGAGGGGGAAACTGTTTTTT	CASSLEQTRGKLFF
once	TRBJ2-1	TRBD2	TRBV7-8	TGTGCCAGCAGCTTACAAGCGGGGGGGTTGGATGAGCAGTTCTTC	CASSLQAGGLDEQFF
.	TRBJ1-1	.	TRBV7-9	TGTGCCAGCAGCTTAGCTCCGGCAATGAACACTGAAGCTTTCTTT	CASSLAPAMNTEAFF
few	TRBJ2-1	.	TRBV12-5	TGTGCTAGTGGTTTGTGGACTCAAGGGATGGGATCGAATGAGCAGTTCTTC	CASGLWTQGMGSNEQFF
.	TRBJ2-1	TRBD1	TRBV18	TGTGCCAGCTCACCCCGGGACAGGGGTCCCAATGAGCAGTTCTTC	CASSPRDRGPNEQFF
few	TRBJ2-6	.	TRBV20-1	TGCAGTGCTCCCCGCAGAATTCTAGCTCCTGGGGCCAACGTCCTGACTTTC	CSAPRRILAPGANVLTF
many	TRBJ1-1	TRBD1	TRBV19	TGTGCCAGTAGCCCCGGGACAGCTAACACTGAAGCTTTCTTT	CASSPGTANTEAFF
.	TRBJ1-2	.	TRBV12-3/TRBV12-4	TGTGCCAGCAGTTTGGGGGCTCTTGGGGGTAACTATGGCTACACCTTC	CASSLGALGGNYGYTF
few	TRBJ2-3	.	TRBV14	TGTGCCAGCAGCCATAGGACCAGAACCCTCACAGATACGCAGTATTTT	CASSHRTRTLTDTQYF
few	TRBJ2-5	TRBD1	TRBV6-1	TGTGCCAGCAGCCCGAGGACAGGGAAAGAGACCCAGTACTTC	CASSPRTGKETQYF